One and the same sample provided the 26 T cell receptor beta chains below, sequenced in a study of CD8 T cells in ankylosing spondylitis. MiXCR was run by TCRdb on the 5' RACE reads, yielding one entry per CDR3 protein. In the table there are 250,000 to 400,000 distinct CDR3 sequences, about 9.9% of which are singletons. Sequencing was carried out using blood, either unsorted or a sorted T cell fraction (not recorded which). These receptors all come from a female donor with ankylosing spondylitis or in good health (not recorded which).

This clonotype was seen at least ten times. The chain is built from TRBV20-1 and TRBJ2-1; perhaps TRBD2 as D (5 bases). The V end was cut by 5 bases, the J end by 2 bases, with 13 bases between. Per germline, CDR1 DFQATT and CDR2 SNEGSKA (reference sequence). The CDR3 runs 14 residues. The CDR3 sequence is CSASQLRAYNEQFF. CDR3 coding DNA: TGCAGTGCTTCACAATTGCGGGCCTACAATGAGCAGTTCTTC.

At least ten counts were recorded for this clonotype. This rearrangement joins TRBV9 to TRBJ1-1; D gene uncertain. V gave up 0 bases and J gave up 1 base, with 7 bases separating them. This CDR3 has 14 residues. Germline lookup yields CDR1 SGDLS and CDR2 YYNGEE. The chain's CDR3 is CASSVVNGNTEAFF. CDR3 bases: TGTGCCAGCAGCGTAGTAAACGGGAACACTGAAGCTTTCTTT.

V gene TRBV2 combines with J gene TRBJ2-7; the match to TRBD2 covers 13 bases. The germline CDR1 and CDR2 sequences are SNHLY and FYNNEI. The junction had 5 bases not matched to a gene; V was cut back by 1 base and J by 5 bases. The CDR3 contains 16 residues. CDR3 nucleotides: TGTGCCAGCAGTGAAGGTACGACTAGCGGGGGGAACGAGCAGTACTTC. It translates to CASSEGTTSGGNEQYF.

This clonotype was counted ten times or more. The rearrangement links TRBV10-3 to TRBJ2-1, with 10 bases aligning to TRBD2. The V gene's germline CDR1 is ENHRY and CDR2 SYGVKD. V was pared by 3 bases and J by 4 bases, with 3 bases of the junction left unmatched. The CDR3 sequence is 15 residues long. CDR3 residues: CAISDLAGEYNEQFF. CDR3 bases: TGTGCCATCAGTGACCTAGCGGGGGAGTACAATGAGCAGTTCTTC.

Note on this clonotype: A much more abundant neighbour one base away suggests this may be a read error. This chain links TRBV6-2 or TRBV6-3 with TRBJ2-3; D not certain. CDR3 length: 13 amino acids. V lost 2 bases and J lost 5, with 8 bases in between. Germline V gene sequence: CDR1 MNHEY, CDR2 SVGEGT. The DNA of the CDR3 is TGTGCCAGCAGTTACGTGGCAGAAGATACGCAGTATTTT. Its protein product is CASSYVAEDTQYF.

This clonotype was counted between two and nine times. V and J are TRBV7-2 and TRBJ2-2; tentative D call: TRBD2 (5 bases). V was clipped by 5 bases and J by 9 bases, with 19 bases between them. The germline V gene has CDR1 SGHTA and CDR2 FQGNSA. This CDR3 is built from 15 residues. CDR3: CASSPGGAPSRELFF. CDR3 bases: TGTGCCAGCAGCCCCGGAGGAGCCCCCTCCCGGGAGCTGTTTTTT.

Ten or more counts support this clonotype. This rearrangement joins TRBV9 to TRBJ2-2; a weak D match, TRBD2 (7 bases). The V gene's germline CDR1 is SGDLS and CDR2 YYNGEE. The CDR3 is made up of 15 amino acids. The V end was cut by 5 bases, the J end by 7 bases, with 18 bases between. The chain's CDR3 is CASRSGGGGNGELFF. Written as DNA, the CDR3 is TGTGCCAGCAGGTCAGGCGGGGGCGGTAACGGGGAGCTGTTTTTT.

This clonotype was found many times. V and J are TRBV3-1 and TRBJ2-3; 9 bases agree with TRBD1. This CDR3 is built from 16 residues. Germline assignment: CDR1 LGHDT and CDR2 YNNKEL (reference sequence). V was pared by 4 bases and J by 3 bases, with 8 bases of the junction left unmatched. The DNA for the CDR3 is TGTGCCAGCAGCCTCCCGGGACAGGGTGTGACAGATACGCAGTATTTT. Amino acids: CASSLPGQGVTDTQYF.

In this sample, this clonotype turned up many times. The chain carries TRBV5-6 and TRBJ1-5; 7 bases match TRBD1. Germline V lookup: CDR1 SGHDT, CDR2 YYEEEE. The CDR3 is made up of 14 amino acids. Unmatched junction bases numbered 3, after V lost 4 bases and J lost 2 bases. The CDR3 nucleotides read TGTGCCAGCAGCGACAGGGTGGGCAATCAGCCCCAGCATTTT. It specifies CASSDRVGNQPQHF.

This clonotype was counted between two and nine times. The V and J genes are TRBV7-8 and TRBJ2-3, with D perhaps TRBD2 (7 bases). The CDR3 length is 16 residues. The V end lost 1 base, the J end lost 5 bases, and 16 bases lay between the germline ends. Per germline, CDR1 SGHVS and CDR2 FQNEAQ. The CDR3 DNA follows: TGTGCCAGCAGCTTAGAGGGGGACGGGAGGCGAGATACGCAGTATTTT. Its protein product is CASSLEGDGRRDTQYF.

At least ten counts were recorded for this clonotype. The rearrangement uses TRBV20-1 and TRBJ2-1; either TRBD1 or TRBD2 may supply D (7 bases each). V lost 3 bases and J lost 5, with 14 bases in between. The CDR3 sequence is 14 residues long. The germline gives CDR1 DFQATT, CDR2 SNEGSKA (reference sequence). CDR3 residues: CSASTSGGDNEQFF. CDR3 coding DNA: TGCAGTGCTAGTACGTCAGGGGGGGACAATGAGCAGTTCTTC.

This clonotype appeared many times. The genes are TRBV7-2 and TRBJ2-7, with D possibly being TRBD1 (6 bases). V lost 7 bases and J lost 5, with 9 bases in between. Germline V gives CDR1 SGHTA, CDR2 FQGNSA. This CDR3 is built from 11 residues. The CDR3, as DNA: TGTGCCAGCACAAGGGGGAACGAGCAGTACTTC. It yields the protein CASTRGNEQYF.

This clonotype has at least ten counts. This chain links TRBV27 with TRBJ2-7; 8 positions agree with TRBD2. Losses at the gene ends were 2 bases for V and 0 bases for J; bases not matched to a gene: 6. CDR3 length: 16 amino acids. Germline V gene data show CDR1 as MNHEY and CDR2 as SMNVEV (reference sequence). CDR3 loop: CASSLGVAGNSYEQYF. The CDR3 nucleotides are TGTGCCAGCAGTTTAGGGGTAGCGGGAAACTCCTACGAGCAGTACTTC.

CDR3 sequence (DNA): TGTGCCAGCAGCCCAGGACTAGCGGGGGCCCTAGGTGAGCAGTTCTTC. Translated, it gives CASSPGLAGALGEQFF. The chain has TRBV7-3 and TRBJ2-1, with 13 bases identical to TRBD2. Unmatched junction bases numbered 10, after V lost 5 bases and J lost 9 bases. CDR1 is SGHTA, CDR2 FQGTGA, per germline. The CDR3 covers 16 residues.

The sample holds many counts of this clonotype. The rearrangement joins TRBV27 to TRBJ2-3; 11 bases match TRBD1. The CDR3 loop spans 17 amino acids. Germline-derived CDR1 and CDR2 are MNHEY and SMNVEV (reference sequence). Trimming at V came to 5 bases and at J to 4 bases, leaving 11 bases not matched to a gene. CDR3 coding DNA: TGTGCCAGCAGTACCCGGGACAGGGGGTTGAGCGCAGATACGCAGTATTTT. Translation gives CASSTRDRGLSADTQYF.

In the case of this clonotype: A read error may explain this, as a much larger clone is one base away. The gene calls are TRBV5-1 and TRBJ2-5, with no clear D. Trimming removed 5 bases at V and 2 bases at J, with 16 bases between. CDR1 SGHRS and CDR2 YFSETQ come from the germline V gene. There are 15 residues in the CDR3. CDR3 sequence: CASSPSTVKQETQYF. The CDR3, as DNA: TGCGCCAGCAGTCCCAGCACAGTGAAGCAAGAGACCCAGTACTTC.

This clonotype was found many times. This rearrangement joins TRBV12-3 or TRBV12-4 to TRBJ1-1; D is uncertain. V was trimmed by 8 bases and J by 0 bases, leaving 13 bases between them. This CDR3 has 14 amino acids. The CDR3 DNA reads as TGTGCCAGCGGACGGACTGCGATGAACACTGAAGCTTTCTTT. Its protein product is CASGRTAMNTEAFF.

This clonotype has ten or more counts. The J gene is TRBJ1-6, the V gene TRBV7-2; perhaps TRBD1 as D (6 bases). Germline CDR1 is SGHTA and CDR2 is FQGNSA. This CDR3 is built from 16 residues. Trimming took 5 bases from V and 10 from J, leaving 21 bases between them. CDR3 in amino acids: CASSLKFTGIHSPLHF. CDR3 nucleotide sequence: TGTGCCAGCAGCCTGAAATTCACAGGGATACACTCACCCCTCCACTTT.

This clonotype came up many times. As DNA, the CDR3 is TGTGCCAGCAGTTACTCCCCCGTGGGGAACACTGAAGCTTTCTTT. Its protein product is CASSYSPVGNTEAFF. The chain combines TRBV6-5 with TRBJ1-1; no definite D call. The V end was cut by 0 bases, the J end by 1 base, with 9 bases between. The CDR3 consists of 15 residues. The germline V gene encodes CDR1 MNHEY and CDR2 SVGAGI.

This clonotype was seen many times. This chain uses TRBV5-1 with TRBJ2-1, with D tentatively TRBD1 (7 bases). This CDR3 spans 15 amino acids. V was pared by 0 bases and J by 5 bases, with 12 bases between. Germline loops: CDR1 SGHRS, CDR2 YFSETQ. DNA of the CDR3: TGCGCCAGCAGCTTGGGGGCAGGGGGGCACAATGAGCAGTTCTTC. It is translated as CASSLGAGGHNEQFF.

In its sample, this clonotype was seen many times. The gene calls are TRBV20-1 and TRBJ2-7; 9 bases match TRBD2. Germline lookup yields CDR1 DFQATT and CDR2 SNEGSKA (reference sequence). J gave up 4 bases and V 6 bases, and 13 bases lay outside the gene matches. The CDR3 contains 15 residues. CDR3 DNA: TGCAGTGCCCCCTTTGTTGTTAGCGGGAGTTACGAGCAGTACTTC. Protein sequence: CSAPFVVSGSYEQYF.

The sample holds one count of this clonotype. The chain is built from TRBV20-1 and TRBJ2-7, with D possibly matching TRBD2 (6 bases). The germline gives CDR1 DFQATT, CDR2 SNEGSKA (reference sequence). The CDR3 consists of 15 residues. V lost 4 bases, J lost 3 bases, and 19 bases lay in between. DNA for the CDR3: TGCAGTGCTACATCACTAACGGGAGTTAACTACGAGCAGTACTTC. Translated: CSATSLTGVNYEQYF.

This clonotype has more than one count but fewer than ten. This chain connects TRBV7-8 to TRBJ2-7, with 15 bases matching TRBD2. The CDR3 spans 18 residues. Germline V lookup: CDR1 SGHVS, CDR2 FQNEAQ. V trimming: 0 bases; J trimming: 4 bases; junction bases outside the gene matches: 7. CDR3 nucleotide sequence: TGTGCCAGCAGCTTAGCGGGGGGACTAGCGGGAGGAATGTACGAGCAGTACTTC. This translates into CASSLAGGLAGGMYEQYF.

The table lists this clonotype with many counts. This chain uses TRBV10-3 with TRBJ2-1; no definite D call. CDR1 and CDR2 from the germline V gene are ENHRY and SYGVKD. Deletions cut 7 bases from V and 5 bases from J, with 12 bases between. The CDR3 length is 13 residues. CDR3 sequence: CAITRTENNEQFF. In nucleotides, the CDR3 is TGTGCCATCACTAGGACGGAGAACAATGAGCAGTTCTTC.

The sample holds a few counts of this clonotype. The gene calls are TRBV27 and TRBJ2-5; D might be TRBD1 or TRBD2, each matching 6 bases. The V end lost 3 bases, the J end lost 2 bases, and 22 bases lay between the germline ends. The CDR3 has 18 amino acids. CDR1 MNHEY and CDR2 SMNVEV come from the germline V gene (reference sequence). The CDR3 nucleotides are TGTGCCAGCAGTTTCAGAATAGGAGGGGGGTCCATTCAAGAGACCCAGTACTTC. Its translation is CASSFRIGGGSIQETQYF.

Worth noting for this clonotype: The junction and the germline gene differ at one end; a read error may be behind it. The chain couples TRBV30 to TRBJ2-5; 9 bases fit TRBD1. This CDR3 spans 14 amino acids. The germline CDR1 and CDR2 sequences are GTSNPN and SVGIG (reference sequence). CDR3 nucleotides: TGTGCCTGTAGTGTGGGGACAGGGAAAGAGACCCAGTACTTC. Residues: CACSVGTGKETQYF.